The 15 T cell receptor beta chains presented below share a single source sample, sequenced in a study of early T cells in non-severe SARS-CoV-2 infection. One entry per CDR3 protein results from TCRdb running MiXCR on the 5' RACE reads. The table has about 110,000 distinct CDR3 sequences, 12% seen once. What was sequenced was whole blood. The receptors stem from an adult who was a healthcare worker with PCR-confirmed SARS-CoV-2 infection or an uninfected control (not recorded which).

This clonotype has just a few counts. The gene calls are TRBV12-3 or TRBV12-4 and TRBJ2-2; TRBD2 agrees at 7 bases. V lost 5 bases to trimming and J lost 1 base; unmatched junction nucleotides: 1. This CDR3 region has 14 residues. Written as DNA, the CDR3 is TGTGCCAGCAGTCAGCGGGAGAACACCGGGGAGCTGTTTTTT. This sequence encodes CASSQRENTGELFF.

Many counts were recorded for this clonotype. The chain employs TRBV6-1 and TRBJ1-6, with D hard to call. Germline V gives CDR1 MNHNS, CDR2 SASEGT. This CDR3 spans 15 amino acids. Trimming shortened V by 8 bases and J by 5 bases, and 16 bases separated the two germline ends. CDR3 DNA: TGTGCCAGCGCAGTGTTCCGTACAGATAATTCACCCCTCCACTTT. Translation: CASAVFRTDNSPLHF.

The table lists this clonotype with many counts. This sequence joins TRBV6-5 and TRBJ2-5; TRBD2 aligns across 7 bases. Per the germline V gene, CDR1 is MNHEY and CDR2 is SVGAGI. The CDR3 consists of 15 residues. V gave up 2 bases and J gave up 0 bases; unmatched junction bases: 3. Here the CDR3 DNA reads TGTGCCAGCAGTTACGGGGGGGAATACCAAGAGACCCAGTACTTC. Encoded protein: CASSYGGEYQETQYF.

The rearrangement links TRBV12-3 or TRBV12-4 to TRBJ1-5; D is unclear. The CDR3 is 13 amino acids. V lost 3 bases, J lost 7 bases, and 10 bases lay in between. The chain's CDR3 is CASSFSGEQPQHF. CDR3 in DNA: TGTGCCAGCAGTTTCTCCGGGGAACAGCCCCAGCATTTT.

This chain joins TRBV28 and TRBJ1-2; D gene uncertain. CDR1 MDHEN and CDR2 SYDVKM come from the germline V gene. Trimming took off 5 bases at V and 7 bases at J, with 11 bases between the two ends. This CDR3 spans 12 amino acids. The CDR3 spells CASSPPLGGYTF. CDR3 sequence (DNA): TGTGCCAGCAGTCCTCCTCTTGGTGGCTACACCTTC.

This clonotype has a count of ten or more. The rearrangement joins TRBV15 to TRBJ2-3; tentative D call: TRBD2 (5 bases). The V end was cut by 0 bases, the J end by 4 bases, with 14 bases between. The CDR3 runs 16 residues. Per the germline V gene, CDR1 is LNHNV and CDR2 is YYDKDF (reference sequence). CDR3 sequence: CATSRDRKSSADTQYF. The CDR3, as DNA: TGTGCCACCAGCAGAGATAGGAAGAGTAGCGCAGATACGCAGTATTTT.

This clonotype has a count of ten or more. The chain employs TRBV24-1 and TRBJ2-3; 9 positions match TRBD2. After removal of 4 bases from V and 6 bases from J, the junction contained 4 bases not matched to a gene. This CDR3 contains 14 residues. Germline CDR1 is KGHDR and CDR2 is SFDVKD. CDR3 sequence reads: CATSEAGGLDTQYF. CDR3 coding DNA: TGTGCCACCAGTGAAGCGGGGGGTTTGGATACGCAGTATTTT.

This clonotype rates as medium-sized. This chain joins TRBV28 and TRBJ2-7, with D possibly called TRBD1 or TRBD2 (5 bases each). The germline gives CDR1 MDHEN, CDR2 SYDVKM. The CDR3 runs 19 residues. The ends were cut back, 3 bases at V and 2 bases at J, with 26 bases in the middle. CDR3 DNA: TGTGCCAGCAGTTTGGTTACGGTTCGGGGCCTGGTCCCCCCCTACGAGCAGTACTTC. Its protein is CASSLVTVRGLVPPYEQYF.

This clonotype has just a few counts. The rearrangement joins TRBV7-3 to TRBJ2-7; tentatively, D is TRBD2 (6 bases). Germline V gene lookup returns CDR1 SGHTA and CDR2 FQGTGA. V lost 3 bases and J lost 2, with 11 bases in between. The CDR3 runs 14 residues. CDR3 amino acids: CASSLAGSPYEQYF. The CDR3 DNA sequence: TGTGCCAGCAGCTTGGCCGGGAGCCCCTACGAGCAGTACTTC.

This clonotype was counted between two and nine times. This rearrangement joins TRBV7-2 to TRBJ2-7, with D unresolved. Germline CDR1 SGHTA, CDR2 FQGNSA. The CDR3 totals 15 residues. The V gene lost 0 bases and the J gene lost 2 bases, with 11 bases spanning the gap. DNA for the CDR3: TGTGCCAGCAGCTTAGCGGGCAGCGCTCCCTACGAGCAGTACTTC. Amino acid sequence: CASSLAGSAPYEQYF. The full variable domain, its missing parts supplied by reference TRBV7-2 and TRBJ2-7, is GAGVSQSPSNKVTEKGKDVELRCDPISGHTALYWYRQSLGQGLEFLIYFQGNSAPDKSGLPSDRFSAERTGGSVSTLTIQRTQQEDSAVYLCASSLAGSAPYEQYFGPGTRLTVT.

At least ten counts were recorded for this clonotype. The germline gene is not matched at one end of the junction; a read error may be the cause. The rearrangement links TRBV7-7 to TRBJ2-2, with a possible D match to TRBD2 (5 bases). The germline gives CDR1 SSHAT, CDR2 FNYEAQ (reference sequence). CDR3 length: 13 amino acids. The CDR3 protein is CASSLAHTGELFF. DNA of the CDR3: TGTGCTAGCAGCTTAGCGCACACCGGGGAGCTGTTTTTT.

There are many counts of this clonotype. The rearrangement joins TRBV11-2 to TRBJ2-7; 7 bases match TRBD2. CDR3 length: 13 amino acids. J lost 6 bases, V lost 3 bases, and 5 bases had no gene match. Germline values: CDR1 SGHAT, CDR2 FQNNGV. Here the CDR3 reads CASSLRSGGEQYF. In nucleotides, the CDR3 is TGTGCCAGCAGCTTGCGATCGGGGGGCGAGCAGTACTTC.

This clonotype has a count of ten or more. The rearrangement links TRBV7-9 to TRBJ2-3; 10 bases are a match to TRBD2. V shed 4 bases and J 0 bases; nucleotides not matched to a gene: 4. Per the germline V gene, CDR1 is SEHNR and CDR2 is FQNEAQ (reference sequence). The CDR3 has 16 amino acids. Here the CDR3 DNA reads TGTGCCAGCAGCTCGGAGACTAGCGGGAGCACAGATACGCAGTATTTT. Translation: CASSSETSGSTDTQYF.

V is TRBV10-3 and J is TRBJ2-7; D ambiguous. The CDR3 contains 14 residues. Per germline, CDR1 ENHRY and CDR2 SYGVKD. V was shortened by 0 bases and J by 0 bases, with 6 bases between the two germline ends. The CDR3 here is CAISESPVSYEQYF. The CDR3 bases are TGTGCCATCAGTGAGTCGCCAGTCTCCTACGAGCAGTACTTC.

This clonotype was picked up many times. The CDR3 bases are TGCAGTGCTCGACTAGCGATTTCCCCCGAGCAGTACTTC. This translates into CSARLAISPEQYF. The chain recombines TRBV20-1 with TRBJ2-7; the match to TRBD2 covers 8 bases. Unmatched junction bases numbered 9, after V lost 5 bases and J lost 6 bases. Germline V lookup: CDR1 DFQATT, CDR2 SNEGSKA (reference sequence). The CDR3 runs to 13 residues.